The rows below give T cell receptor beta chains drawn from one sample of a study of blood T cell repertoires in COVID-19. This table comes from immunoSEQ multiplex PCR, and its TCRdb copy is limited to in-frame clones, with some not included. In the table there are tens of thousands of clones, around 90% of which are singletons. Sequencing was carried out using peripheral blood. These receptor sequences come from a woman older than 75 with acute or convalescent COVID-19. Each CDR3 is given with its conserved first and last residue. D genes are given only for firm matches. Part of the rows lack a size; the others show once, few, many or a class for expanded clones.

few | 12 | TRBJ2-7 | NA | TRBV9 | TGTGCCAGCAGCGGTGCAGGGGACGAGCAGTACTTC | CASSGAGDEQYF
NA | 14 | TRBJ1-4 | TRBD1 | TRBV5-1 | TGCGCCAGCAGCCCGGGGACAGGCGGAGAAAAACTGTTTTTT | CASSPGTGGEKLFF
NA | 10 | TRBJ1-2 | NA | TRBV5-8 | TGTGCCAGCAGCTTCCGTGGCTACACCTTC | CASSFRGYTF
NA | 19 | TRBJ1-5 | NA | TRBV21-1 | TGTGCCAGCAGCAAAGAGATTGGGTCACAGCCCCTTAGCAATCAGCCCCAGCATTTT | CASSKEIGSQPLSNQPQHF
NA | 17 | TRBJ1-2 | TRBD1 | TRBV28 | TGTGCCAGCAGTTGGGCCGCTTCCCAGGGGGCCCTTTATGGCTACACCTTC | CASSWAASQGALYGYTF
NA | 13 | TRBJ2-3 | NA | TRBV10-2 | TGCGCCAGCATGCTAGGAAGTACAGATACGCAGTATTTT | CASMLGSTDTQYF
NA | 19 | TRBJ2-3 | NA | TRBV7-9 | TGTGCCAGCAGCTCTACTAGTAATTGGGCCCCTAAGCACCCAGATACGCAGTATTTT | CASSSTSNWAPKHPDTQYF
NA | 14 | TRBJ1-2 | NA | TRBV5-1 | TGCGCCCTCCCTGTAGCTCGCTCTAACTATGGCTACACCTTC | CALPVARSNYGYTF
NA | 15 | TRBJ2-3 | TRBD2 | TRBV4-2 | TGTGCCAGCAGCCACGGGGGGTCGGCGACAGATACGCAGTATTTT | CASSHGGSATDTQYF
NA | 13 | TRBJ2-5 | TRBD1 | TRBV19 | TGTGCCAGTAGTATCGACAGGGCTCAGACCCAGTACTTC | CASSIDRAQTQYF
NA | 15 | TRBJ2-1 | NA | TRBV5-1 | TGCGCCAGCAGCTTGGGGAGGGGGCGCTTCTATGAGCAGTTCTTC | CASSLGRGRFYEQFF
few | 17 | TRBJ1-5 | NA | TRBV12-2 | TGTGCAAGTCGCTTAGCGCGGAGGACAGGGTGGCATCAGCCCCAGCATTTT | CASRLARRTGWHQPQHF
NA | 13 | TRBJ2-5 | TRBD2 | TRBV7-3 | TGTGCCAGCAGCCCCGGGACTAGCGGGACCCAGTACTTC | CASSPGTSGTQYF
few | 15 | TRBJ1-2 | TRBD1 | TRBV10-2 | TGCGCCAGCAGTGCGGGGACAGGAAGGCCTTATGGCTACACCTTC | CASSAGTGRPYGYTF
NA | 15 | TRBJ1-1 | TRBD1 | TRBV18 | TGTGCCAGCTCACCACCGGGACAGGCTCGACCTGGTGCTTTCTTT | CASSPPGQARPGAFF
NA | 14 | TRBJ2-6 | NA | TRBV5-1 | TGCGCCAGCAGTCCTTACTCTGGGGCCAACGTCCTGACTTTC | CASSPYSGANVLTF
NA | 14 | TRBJ2-7 | NA | TRBV27 | TGTGCCAGCAGTTTGGGGCGGGGTGGCTACGAGCAGTACTTC | CASSLGRGGYEQYF
NA | 16 | TRBJ1-1 | TRBD1 | TRBV7-2 | TGTGCCAGCAGAGAGGACAGGGGAGAGGTGAACACTGAAGCTTTCTTT | CASREDRGEVNTEAFF
NA | 15 | TRBJ1-4 | NA | TRBV2 | TGTGCCAGCAGTGCGTCGACAGGCAGGAATGAAAAACTGTTTTTT | CASSASTGRNEKLFF
NA | 15 | TRBJ1-4 | NA | TRBV19 | TGTGCCAGTAACCCCCAGGGCAAGGTGCGGGAAAAACTGTTTTTT | CASNPQGKVREKLFF
once | 16 | TRBJ1-5 | NA | TRBV19 | TGTGCCAGTACCCGGGACACTCTCCTAGGCGGTCAGCCCCAGCATTTT | CASTRDTLLGGQPQHF
NA | 13 | TRBJ1-1 | NA | TRBV12-3/TRBV12-4 | TGTGCCAGCAGTTTAGCTGGCCCCACTGAAGCTTTCTTT | CASSLAGPTEAFF